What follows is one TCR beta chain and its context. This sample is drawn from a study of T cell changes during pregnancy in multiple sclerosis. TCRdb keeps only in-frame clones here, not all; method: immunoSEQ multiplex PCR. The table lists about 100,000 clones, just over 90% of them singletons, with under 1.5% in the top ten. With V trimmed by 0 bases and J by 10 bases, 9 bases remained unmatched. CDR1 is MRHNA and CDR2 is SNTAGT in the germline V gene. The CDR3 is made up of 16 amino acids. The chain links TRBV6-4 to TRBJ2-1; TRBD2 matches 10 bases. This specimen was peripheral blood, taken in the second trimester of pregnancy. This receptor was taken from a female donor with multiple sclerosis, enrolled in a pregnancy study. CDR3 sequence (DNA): TGTGCCAGCAGTGACTCGGGTCTAGCGGGAGCAGACGAGCAGTTCTTC. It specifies CASSDSGLAGADEQFF.